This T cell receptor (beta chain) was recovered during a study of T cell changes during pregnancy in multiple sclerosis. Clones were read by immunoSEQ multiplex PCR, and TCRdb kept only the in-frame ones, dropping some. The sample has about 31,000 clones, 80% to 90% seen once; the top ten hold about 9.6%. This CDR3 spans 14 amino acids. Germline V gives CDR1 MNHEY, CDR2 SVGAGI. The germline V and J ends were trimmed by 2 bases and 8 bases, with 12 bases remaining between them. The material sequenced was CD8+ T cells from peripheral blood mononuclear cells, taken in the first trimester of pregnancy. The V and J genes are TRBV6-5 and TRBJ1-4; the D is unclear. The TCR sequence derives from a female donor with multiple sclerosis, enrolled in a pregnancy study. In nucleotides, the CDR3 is TGTGCCAGCAGTTACGAGGAGGGATGGGAAAAACTGTTTTTT. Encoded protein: CASSYEEGWEKLFF.